The 7 T cell receptor beta chains reported below all come from one sample, sequenced in a study of shared clonotypes between healthy human individuals. Clones were read by immunoSEQ multiplex PCR, and TCRdb kept only the in-frame ones, dropping some. The sample includes 2 million to 2.5 million clones, 85% to 95% of them seen just once. Sequenced: naive CD4+ T cells from PBMCs. As for subset: CD45RA+ positively selected. The source of these receptors is a man aged 18 to 29 in good health. Some clones in this sample may be carry-over from other donors' samples.

The V gene is TRBV6-1, the J gene TRBJ2-3; a possible D gene is TRBD2 (5 bases). V was pared by 4 bases and J by 6 bases, with 17 bases between. The germline V gene encodes CDR1 MNHNS and CDR2 SASEGT. The CDR3 extends over 15 amino acids. CDR3 region: CASSVGKGPRDTQYF. DNA of the CDR3: TGTGCCAGCAGTGTCGGGAAGGGCCCACGTGATACGCAGTATTTT.

The V gene is TRBV5-1, the J gene TRBJ2-1, with 10 bases fitting TRBD2. CDR1 SGHRS and CDR2 YFSETQ come from the germline V gene. The CDR3 extends over 14 amino acids. V was pared by 3 bases and J by 5 bases, with 2 bases of the junction left unmatched. CDR3: CASSYTSGNNEQFF. Here the CDR3 DNA reads TGCGCCAGCAGCTATACTAGCGGGAACAATGAGCAGTTCTTC. The full variable domain, its missing parts supplied by reference TRBV5-1 and TRBJ2-1, is KAGVTQTPRYLIKTRGQQVTLSCSPISGHRSVSWYQQTPGQGLQFLFEYFSETQRNKGNFPGRFSGRQFSNSRSEMNVSTLELGDSALYLCASSYTSGNNEQFFGPGTRLTVL.

The V and J genes are TRBV7-9 and TRBJ2-7, with a tentative D call TRBD2 (6 bases). The CDR3 spans 12 residues. The V and J ends lost 7 bases and 6 bases respectively, with 13 bases between them. Germline V gene data show CDR1 as SEHNR and CDR2 as FQNEAQ (reference sequence). In DNA, the CDR3 is TGTGCCAGCACTCGGGCGGAGGGCGAGCAGTACTTC. Encoded protein: CASTRAEGEQYF.

This sequence joins TRBV5-6 and TRBJ1-1; maybe TRBD1 (6 bases). Trimming left V 0 bases short and J 10 bases short, with 10 bases between. Germline loops: CDR1 SGHDT, CDR2 YYEEEE. The CDR3 has 12 amino acids. CDR3 loop: CASSLVQGRAFF. In DNA form, the CDR3 reads TGTGCCAGCAGCTTGGTACAGGGTCGAGCTTTCTTT.

V is TRBV27 and J is TRBJ2-3; 11 positions match TRBD2. The CDR3 sequence is 16 residues long. V gave up 0 bases and J gave up 5 bases; unmatched junction bases: 4. Germline CDR1 reads MNHEY; CDR2 reads SMNVEV (reference sequence). In nucleotides, the CDR3 is TGTGCCAGCAGTTTATCACCTGGACTAGCGGGAGATACGCAGTATTTT. Its protein product is CASSLSPGLAGDTQYF.

The chain is built from TRBV11-2 and TRBJ1-1; D ambiguous. Per the germline V gene, CDR1 is SGHAT and CDR2 is FQNNGV. This CDR3 region has 12 residues. V shed 5 bases and J shed 4 bases, with 8 bases lying between them. The CDR3 region is CASSPEGTEAFF. CDR3 DNA: TGTGCCAGCAGCCCGGAGGGCACTGAAGCTTTCTTT.

This clone appeared once. The chain combines TRBV7-2 with TRBJ2-7, with D uncertain. Looked up from germline, CDR1 is SGHTA and CDR2 is FQGNSA. Trimming stripped 4 bases from V and 6 bases from J, with 10 bases between. This CDR3 contains 12 residues. The CDR3 sequence: CASSSLIGEQYF. For the CDR3, the DNA is TGTGCCAGCAGCTCCCTTATTGGCGAGCAGTACTTC.